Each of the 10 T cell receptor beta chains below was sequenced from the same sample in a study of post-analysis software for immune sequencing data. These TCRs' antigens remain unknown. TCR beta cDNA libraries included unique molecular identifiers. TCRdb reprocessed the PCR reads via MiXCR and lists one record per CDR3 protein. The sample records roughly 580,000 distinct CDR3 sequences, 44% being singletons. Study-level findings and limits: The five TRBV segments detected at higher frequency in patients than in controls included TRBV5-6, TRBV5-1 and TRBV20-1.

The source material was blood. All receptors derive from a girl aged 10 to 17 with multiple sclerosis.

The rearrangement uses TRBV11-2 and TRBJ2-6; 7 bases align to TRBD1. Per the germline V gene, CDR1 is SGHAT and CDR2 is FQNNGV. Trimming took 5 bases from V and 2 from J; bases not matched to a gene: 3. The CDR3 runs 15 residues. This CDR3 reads CASSRDRAGANVLTF. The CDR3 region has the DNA TGTGCCAGCAGCCGAGACAGGGCTGGGGCCAACGTCCTGACTTTC.

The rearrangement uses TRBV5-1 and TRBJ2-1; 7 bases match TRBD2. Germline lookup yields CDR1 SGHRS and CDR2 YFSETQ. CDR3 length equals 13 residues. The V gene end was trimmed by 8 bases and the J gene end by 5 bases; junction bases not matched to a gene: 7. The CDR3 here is CASQGTMNNEQFF. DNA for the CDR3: TGCGCCAGTCAAGGGACTATGAACAATGAGCAGTTCTTC.

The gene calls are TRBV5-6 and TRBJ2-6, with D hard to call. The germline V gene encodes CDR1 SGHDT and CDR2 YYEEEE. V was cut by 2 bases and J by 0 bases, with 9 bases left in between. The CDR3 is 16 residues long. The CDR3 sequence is CASSFFLSSGANVLTF. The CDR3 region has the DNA TGTGCCAGCAGCTTTTTTCTGAGCTCTGGGGCCAACGTCCTGACTTTC.

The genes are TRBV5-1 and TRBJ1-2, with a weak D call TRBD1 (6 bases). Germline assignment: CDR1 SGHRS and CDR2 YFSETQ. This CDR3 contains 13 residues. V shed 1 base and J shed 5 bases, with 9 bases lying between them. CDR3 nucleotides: TGCGCCAGCAGCTTGACCGGGACATATGGCTACACCTTC. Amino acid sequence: CASSLTGTYGYTF.

CDR3 in amino acids: CASSPDALSEQYF. The CDR3, as DNA: TGTGCCAGCAGCCCAGACGCCCTCAGCGAGCAGTACTTC. This chain links TRBV7-9 with TRBJ2-5; no clear D gene. The last part of the DNA fits TRBJ2-7 better; the J call may be wrong. The CDR3 runs to 13 residues. Germline loops: CDR1 SEHNR, CDR2 FQNEAQ (reference sequence).

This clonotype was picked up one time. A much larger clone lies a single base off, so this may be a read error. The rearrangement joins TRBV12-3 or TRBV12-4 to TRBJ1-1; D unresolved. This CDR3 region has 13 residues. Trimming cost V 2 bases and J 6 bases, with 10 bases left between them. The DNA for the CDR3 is TGTGCCAGCAGTTTAATGGGCATGGCTGAAGCTTTCTTT. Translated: CASSLMGMAEAFF.

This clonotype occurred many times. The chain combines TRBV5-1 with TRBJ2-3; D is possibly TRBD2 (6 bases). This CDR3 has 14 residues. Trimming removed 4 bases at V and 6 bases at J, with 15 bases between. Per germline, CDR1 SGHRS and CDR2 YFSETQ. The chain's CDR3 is CASSLTRAGDTQYF. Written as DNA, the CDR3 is TGCGCCAGCAGCCTAACGCGGGCGGGGGATACGCAGTATTTT.

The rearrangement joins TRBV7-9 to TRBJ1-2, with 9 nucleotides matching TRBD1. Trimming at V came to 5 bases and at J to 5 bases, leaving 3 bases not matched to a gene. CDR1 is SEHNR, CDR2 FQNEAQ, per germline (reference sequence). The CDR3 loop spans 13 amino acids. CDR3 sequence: CASSIGQGYGYTF. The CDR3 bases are TGTGCCAGCAGCATCGGACAGGGGTATGGCTACACCTTC.

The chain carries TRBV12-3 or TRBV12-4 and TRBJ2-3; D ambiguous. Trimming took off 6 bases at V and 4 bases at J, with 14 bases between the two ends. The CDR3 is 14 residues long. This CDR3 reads CASSIDEASDTQYF. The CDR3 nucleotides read TGTGCCAGCAGCATCGACGAGGCTTCAGATACGCAGTATTTT.

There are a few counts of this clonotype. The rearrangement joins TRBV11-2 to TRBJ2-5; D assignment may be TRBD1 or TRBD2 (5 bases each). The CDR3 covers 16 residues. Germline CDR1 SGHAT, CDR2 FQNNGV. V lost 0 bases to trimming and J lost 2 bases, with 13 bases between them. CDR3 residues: CASSLDAVWGQETQYF. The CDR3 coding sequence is TGTGCCAGCAGCTTAGATGCCGTTTGGGGGCAAGAGACCCAGTACTTC.